Following are 32 T cell receptor beta chains from one sample sequenced in a study of Ad26.COV2.S vaccination and SARS-CoV-2 variants. Treatment indicated: some 19 received Ad26.COV2.S at low or high dose, single or two shots; 5 received placebo; per-sample allocation not given. All samples were drawn on day 63, counting from the first vaccine or placebo injection. TCRdb's table, derived via immunoSEQ multiplex PCR, lists solely in-frame clones and lacks some. The table records 440,000 or so clones, 90% of them present only once. The starting material was peripheral blood, obtained in a trial of Ad26.COV2.S vaccine versus placebo. The receptors shown here come from a person between 18 and 59 years old who received the Ad26.COV2.S COVID-19 vaccine or a placebo.

The chain has TRBV10-3 and TRBJ2-1, with 9 bases fitting TRBD2. The CDR3 totals 15 residues. The trim removed 5 bases at V and 5 bases at J, leaving 7 bases unmatched. Germline V lookup: CDR1 ENHRY, CDR2 SYGVKD. As DNA, the CDR3 is TGTGCCATCAGTTATCAATGGACTAGCGACAATGAGCAGTTCTTC. Its translation: CAISYQWTSDNEQFF.

The rearrangement links TRBV5-5 to TRBJ2-2, with 9 bases lining up with TRBD1. Germline-derived CDR1 and CDR2 are SGHKS and YYEKEE (reference sequence). V lost 4 bases and J lost 3; bases outside the gene matches: 7. This CDR3 is 16 amino acids long. The CDR3 DNA follows: TGTGCCAGCAGCCGCTGGGGACAGGGTCACACCGGGGAGCTGTTTTTT. Translated, it gives CASSRWGQGHTGELFF.

This chain connects TRBV9 to TRBJ2-7, with 9 bases identical to TRBD2. This CDR3 spans 15 amino acids. V was clipped by 4 bases and J by 6 bases; unmatched bases: 11. Germline V lookup: CDR1 SGDLS, CDR2 YYNGEE. The CDR3 sequence: CASSPAGTSWSEQYF. The DNA for the CDR3 is TGTGCCAGCAGCCCCGCCGGGACTAGCTGGTCCGAGCAGTACTTC.

The chain carries TRBV23-1 and TRBJ2-7, with TRBD1 identical over 7 bases. TRBV23-1 has ORF status, its function being uncertain. Trimming at V came to 0 bases and at J to 3 bases, leaving 20 bases not matched to a gene. The CDR3 is 20 amino acids. CDR3 in amino acids: CASSQSQRGQTGQIDYEQYF. Here the CDR3 DNA reads TGCGCCAGCAGTCAATCTCAGAGGGGACAGACAGGACAGATCGACTACGAGCAGTACTTC.

This rearrangement joins TRBV6-5 to TRBJ2-7, with TRBD2 as a possible D gene (5 bases). The CDR3 sequence is 14 residues long. The germline gives CDR1 MNHEY, CDR2 SVGAGI. V gave up 2 bases and J gave up 5 bases, with 13 bases separating them. CDR3: CASSYGLTGNEQYF. The DNA of the CDR3 is TGTGCCAGCAGTTACGGGTTGACGGGGAACGAGCAGTACTTC.

The chain has TRBV30 and TRBJ2-6; unclear D gene. V lost 1 base, J lost 4 bases, and 11 bases lay in between. Germline loops: CDR1 GTSNPN, CDR2 SVGIG (reference sequence). The CDR3 is 15 residues long. The CDR3: CAWSDAAPGANVLTF. The DNA of the CDR3 is TGTGCCTGGAGTGACGCCGCCCCGGGGGCCAACGTCCTGACTTTC. The full variable domain, its missing parts supplied by reference TRBV30 and TRBJ2-6, is SQTIHQWPATLVQPVGSPLSLECTVEGTSNPNLYWYRQAAGRGLQLLFYSVGIGQISSEVPQNLSASRPQDRQFILSSKKLLLSDSGFYLCAWSDAAPGANVLTFGAGSRLTVL.

The chain couples TRBV2 to TRBJ2-3, with D hard to call. Trimming shortened V by 0 bases and J by 2 bases, and 9 bases separated the two germline ends. From germline, CDR1 is SNHLY and CDR2 FYNNEI. The CDR3 runs 15 residues. The CDR3: CASSEAVRYTDTQYF. The CDR3 DNA reads as TGTGCCAGCAGTGAAGCGGTCCGATACACAGATACGCAGTATTTT.

The V gene is TRBV19, the J gene TRBJ2-2; 8 bases are shared with TRBD1. Per germline, CDR1 LNHDA and CDR2 SQIVND (reference sequence). J gave up 1 base and V 5 bases, and 9 bases lay outside the gene matches. This CDR3 is 17 amino acids long. This CDR3 is CASSSRVGTGNTGELFF. CDR3 nucleotides: TGTGCCAGTAGTTCCCGAGTTGGGACAGGGAACACCGGGGAGCTGTTTTTT.

The chain joins TRBV28 to TRBJ2-1, with 10 bases identical to TRBD2. Per the germline V gene, CDR1 is MDHEN and CDR2 is SYDVKM. This CDR3 contains 17 residues. The V gene end was trimmed by 5 bases and the J gene end by 7 bases; junction bases not matched to a gene: 14. The CDR3 reads CASSPRSGRAPFNEQFF. CDR3 coding DNA: TGTGCCAGCAGTCCACGCAGCGGGAGGGCCCCTTTTAATGAGCAGTTCTTC.

This chain connects TRBV7-3 to TRBJ2-3; possibly TRBD1 or TRBD2 for D (5 bases each). The CDR3 runs to 14 residues. V lost 3 bases to trimming and J lost 2 bases, with 9 bases between them. CDR1 and CDR2 from the germline V gene are SGHTA and FQGTGA. CDR3 sequence (DNA): TGTGCCAGCAGCTTGAGGGGTATCACAGATACGCAGTATTTT. As protein: CASSLRGITDTQYF.

V gene TRBV9 combines with J gene TRBJ2-1; D is unclear. V lost 0 bases to trimming and J lost 6 bases, with 7 bases between them. Looked up from germline, CDR1 is SGDLS and CDR2 is YYNGEE. CDR3 size: 13 residues. CDR3 bases: TGTGCCAGCAGCGTAGGTGTCTTCAATGAGCAGTTCTTC. Its protein is CASSVGVFNEQFF. Full variable domain (remainder filled in from reference TRBV9 and TRBJ2-1): DSGVTQTPKHLITATGQRVTLRCSPRSGDLSVYWYQQSLDQGLQFLIQYYNGEERAKGNILERFSAQQFPDLHSELNLSSLELGDSALYFCASSVGVFNEQFFGPGTRLTVL.

V and J are TRBV30 and TRBJ2-3, with D hard to call. Germline-derived CDR1 and CDR2 are GTSNPN and SVGIG (reference sequence). This CDR3 is built from 14 residues. Trimming left V 2 bases short and J 2 bases short, with 11 bases between. The CDR3 sequence: CAWSKGLDTDTQYF. The CDR3 nucleotides read TGTGCCTGGAGTAAGGGCCTAGACACAGATACGCAGTATTTT.

This chain links TRBV11-2 with TRBJ1-1; no reliable D call. CDR1 and CDR2 from the germline V gene are SGHAT and FQNNGV. The CDR3 has 16 amino acids. The ends were cut back, 3 bases at V and 0 bases at J, with 14 bases in the middle. The CDR3 coding sequence is TGTGCCAGCAGCTTGGAGGTTGGCAGGATGAACACTGAAGCTTTCTTT. Amino acid sequence: CASSLEVGRMNTEAFF.

V usage is TRBV7-2 and J usage is TRBJ2-1, with a tentative D call TRBD2 (6 bases). V was shortened by 3 bases and J by 3 bases, with 15 bases between the two germline ends. CDR1 and CDR2 (germline): SGHTA, FQGNSA. The CDR3 totals 16 residues. CDR3 amino acids: CASSFQGLGGYNEQFF. The CDR3 DNA reads as TGTGCCAGCAGCTTTCAAGGGCTGGGAGGCTACAATGAGCAGTTCTTC.

The chain uses TRBV4-1 and TRBJ1-5; TRBD1 matches 10 bases. The CDR3 runs 18 residues. Trimming removed 0 bases from V and 0 bases from J; junction bases left unmatched: 5. From germline, CDR1 is MGHRA and CDR2 YSYEKL. The DNA of the CDR3 is TGCGCCAGCAGCCAAGAAGGGACAGGGGTCAGTAGCAATCAGCCCCAGCATTTT. It specifies CASSQEGTGVSSNQPQHF.

The J gene is TRBJ2-1, the V gene TRBV7-6, with 11 bases identical to TRBD2. Losses at the gene ends were 5 bases for V and 7 bases for J; bases not matched to a gene: 10. The CDR3 loop spans 16 amino acids. Germline CDR1 SGHVS, CDR2 FNYEAQ. The CDR3 here is CASSKSTSGSKNEQFF. The CDR3, as DNA: TGTGCCAGCAGCAAATCCACTAGCGGGAGTAAGAATGAGCAGTTCTTC. Based on the CDR3 plus reference TRBV7-6 and TRBJ2-1, the full variable domain is GAGVSQSPRYKVTKRGQDVALRCDPISGHVSLYWYRQALGQGPEFLTYFNYEAQQDKSGLPNDRFSAERPEGSISTLTIQRTEQRDSAMYRCASSKSTSGSKNEQFFGPGTRLTVL.

This clone was picked up one time. The chain combines TRBV2 with TRBJ1-5, with 8 bases lining up with TRBD1. V lost 6 bases, J lost 7 bases, and 8 bases stayed unmatched. The CDR3 contains 14 residues. The germline V gene has CDR1 SNHLY and CDR2 FYNNEI. The CDR3 here is CASRLSGGRQPQHF. The CDR3 DNA reads as TGTGCCAGCAGGCTTTCAGGGGGCAGGCAGCCCCAGCATTTT.

The J gene is TRBJ1-6, the V gene TRBV28; 7 nucleotides agree with TRBD1. Looked up from germline, CDR1 is MDHEN and CDR2 is SYDVKM. There are 13 residues in the CDR3. With 5 bases clipped from V and 12 bases from J, the junction kept 7 bases outside the gene matches. For the CDR3, the DNA is TGTGCCAGCAGTCGGGGGTCAGGGGGACCCCTCCACTTT. Protein product: CASSRGSGGPLHF.

The rearrangement links TRBV7-2 to TRBJ2-7; weak D call: TRBD2 (7 bases). This CDR3 spans 15 amino acids. V dropped 4 bases and J dropped 6 bases, with 19 bases sitting between them. Germline values: CDR1 SGHTA, CDR2 FQGNSA. This chain's CDR3 is CASSSYERGGGEQYF. The CDR3 region has the DNA TGTGCCAGCAGCTCGTACGAGAGGGGGGGAGGCGAGCAGTACTTC.

The chain carries TRBV2 and TRBJ2-1, with 8 positions matching TRBD1. The ends lost 6 bases at V and 8 bases at J; junction bases unmatched: 12. The length of the CDR3 is 15 residues. Germline V lookup: CDR1 SNHLY, CDR2 FYNNEI. The DNA of the CDR3 is TGTGCCAGCAGCCCGGACAGGGCAACGTACCATGAGCAGTTCTTC. This sequence encodes CASSPDRATYHEQFF. The full variable domain, completed using reference TRBV2 and TRBJ2-1, is EPEVTQTPSHQVTQMGQEVILRCVPISNHLYFYWYRQILGQKVEFLVSFYNNEISEKSEIFDDQFSVERPDGSNFTLKIRSTKLEDSAMYFCASSPDRATYHEQFFGPGTRLTVL.

This clone was counted a single time. This sequence joins TRBV4-2 and TRBJ2-1; D is possibly TRBD1 or TRBD2 (5 bases each). The CDR3 spans 16 residues. V shed 0 bases and J shed 0 bases, with 9 bases lying between them. Germline assignment: CDR1 LGHNA and CDR2 YNFKEQ. In nucleotides, the CDR3 is TGTGCCAGCAGCCAAGAAGAGGGGTCCTCCTACAATGAGCAGTTCTTC. Amino acids: CASSQEEGSSYNEQFF.

This clone was seen once. The V gene is TRBV15, the J gene TRBJ2-3; maybe TRBD1 (6 bases). CDR1 and CDR2 from the germline V gene are LNHNV and YYDKDF (reference sequence). V lost 8 bases to trimming and J lost 10 bases, with 19 bases between them. The CDR3 loop spans 13 amino acids. CDR3 in amino acids: CATEDDRIQPQYF. The CDR3 DNA is TGTGCCACCGAGGATGACAGGATACAGCCGCAGTATTTT.

This clone came up once. The chain links TRBV5-8 to TRBJ1-4; TRBD1 matches 8 bases. The germline gives CDR1 SGHTS, CDR2 YDEGEE. This CDR3 comprises 14 residues. Losses at the gene ends were 4 bases for V and 7 bases for J; bases not matched to a gene: 6. Written as DNA, the CDR3 is TGTGCCAGCAGCCTACGGGACAGGAGTGAAAAACTGTTTTTT. Amino acids: CASSLRDRSEKLFF. The whole variable domain, filled in from reference TRBV5-8 and TRBJ1-4, reads EAGVTQSPTHLIKTRGQQATLRCSPISGHTSVYWYQQALGLGLQFLLWYDEGEERNRGNFPPRFSGRQFPNYSSELNVNALELEDSALYLCASSLRDRSEKLFFGSGTQLSVL.

For the CDR3, the DNA is TGTGCCAGCAGTGGTAGCGGGAGCCTGAACACCGGGGAGCTGTTTTTT. Its translation: CASSGSGSLNTGELFF. The gene calls are TRBV2 and TRBJ2-2, with TRBD2 matching 9 bases. The CDR3 has 16 residues. The germline gives CDR1 SNHLY, CDR2 FYNNEI. With V trimmed by 4 bases and J by 1 base, 4 bases remained unmatched. The complete variable domain, with remaining parts taken from reference TRBV2 and TRBJ2-2, reads EPEVTQTPSHQVTQMGQEVILRCVPISNHLYFYWYRQILGQKVEFLVSFYNNEISEKSEIFDDQFSVERPDGSNFTLKIRSTKLEDSAMYFCASSGSGSLNTGELFFGEGSRLTVL.

This clone was found once. The CDR3 coding sequence is TGTGCCAGCGTAAAGGGAGGTCAGCCCCAGCATTTT. Its translation is CASVKGGQPQHF. The J gene is TRBJ1-5, the V gene TRBV28, with D uncertain. The CDR3 has 12 residues. Trimming cost V 8 bases and J 6 bases, with 11 bases left between them. In germline, CDR1 is MDHEN, CDR2 SYDVKM.

This chain links TRBV10-3 with TRBJ2-2; 7 bases map to TRBD1. Germline CDR1 reads ENHRY; CDR2 reads SYGVKD. The V segment lost 7 bases and the J segment 0 bases; nucleotides outside the gene matches: 2. The CDR3 extends over 14 amino acids. CDR3 in DNA: TGTGCCATCACCGGGACAGCGAACACCGGGGAGCTGTTTTTT. This sequence encodes CAITGTANTGELFF.

The chain uses TRBV2 and TRBJ2-2; 10 bases line up with TRBD1. J gave up 0 bases and V 10 bases, and 8 bases lay outside the gene matches. From germline, CDR1 is SNHLY and CDR2 FYNNEI. This CDR3 has 16 residues. The CDR3 region is CATLEGQGANTGELFF. CDR3 DNA sequence: TGTGCCACCCTGGAAGGACAGGGGGCGAACACCGGGGAGCTGTTTTTT.

The chain recombines TRBV4-2 with TRBJ1-4; D unresolved. V lost 0 bases and J lost 11, with 13 bases in between. This CDR3 is built from 14 residues. The germline gives CDR1 LGHNA, CDR2 YNFKEQ. This CDR3 reads CASSQEGGENKLFF. CDR3 bases: TGTGCCAGCAGCCAAGAGGGCGGCGAGAACAAACTGTTTTTT.

This rearrangement joins TRBV15 to TRBJ2-3, with D perhaps matching TRBD2 (5 bases). V shed 3 bases and J shed 2 bases, with 9 bases lying between them. The CDR3 is made up of 14 amino acids. Germline lookup yields CDR1 LNHNV and CDR2 YYDKDF (reference sequence). CDR3 in amino acids: CATSRTGYTDTQYF. The CDR3 DNA sequence: TGTGCCACCAGCAGGACGGGATACACAGATACGCAGTATTTT.

The sample holds one count of this clone. The chain joins TRBV27 to TRBJ1-1; 7 nucleotides match TRBD1. V gave up 3 bases and J gave up 5 bases; unmatched junction bases: 9. This CDR3 is 15 amino acids long. The germline CDR1 and CDR2 sequences are MNHEY and SMNVEV (reference sequence). The CDR3 region has the DNA TGTGCCAGCAGTTTCACAGGGGTGGGGAAGACTGAAGCTTTCTTT. Encoded protein: CASSFTGVGKTEAFF.

This chain joins TRBV11-2 and TRBJ2-5; TRBD2 is a possible D gene (5 bases). Trimming cost V 5 bases and J 1 base, with 11 bases left between them. CDR1 and CDR2 from the germline V gene are SGHAT and FQNNGV. The CDR3 is 14 amino acids. CDR3 amino acids: CASSRWRPQETQYF. In DNA, the CDR3 is TGTGCCAGCAGCAGATGGAGGCCCCAAGAGACCCAGTACTTC.

Turning to this clone: The same CDR3 arises from other DNA sequences in this sample as well. The chain links TRBV29-1 to TRBJ2-7; TRBD2 aligns across 10 bases. V shed 7 bases and J 2 bases; nucleotides not matched to a gene: 5. The CDR3 length is 13 residues. Germline V gives CDR1 SQVTM, CDR2 ANQGSEA. The CDR3 spells CSARTSGAYEQYF. CDR3 nucleotide sequence: TGCAGCGCCCGGACTAGCGGAGCCTACGAGCAGTACTTC.